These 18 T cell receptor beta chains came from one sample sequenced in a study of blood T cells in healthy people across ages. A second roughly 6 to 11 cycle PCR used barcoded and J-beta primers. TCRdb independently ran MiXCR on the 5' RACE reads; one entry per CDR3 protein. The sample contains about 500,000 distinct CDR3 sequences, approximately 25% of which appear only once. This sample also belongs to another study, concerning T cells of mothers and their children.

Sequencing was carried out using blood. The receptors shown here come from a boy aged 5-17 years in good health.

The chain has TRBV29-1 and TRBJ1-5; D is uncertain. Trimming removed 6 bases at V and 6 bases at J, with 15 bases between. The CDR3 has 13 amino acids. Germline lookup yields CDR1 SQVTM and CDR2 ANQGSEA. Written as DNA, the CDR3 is TGCAGCGTGCCCAGTCCGGGCGGTCAGCCCCAGCATTTT. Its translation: CSVPSPGGQPQHF.

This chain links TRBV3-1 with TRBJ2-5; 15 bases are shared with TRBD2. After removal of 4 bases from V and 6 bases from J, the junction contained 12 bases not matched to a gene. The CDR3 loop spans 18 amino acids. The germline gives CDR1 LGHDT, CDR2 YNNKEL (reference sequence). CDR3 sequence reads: CASSPRTSGGASGKTQYF. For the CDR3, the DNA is TGTGCCAGCAGCCCACGGACTAGCGGGGGGGCCTCGGGGAAGACCCAGTACTTC.

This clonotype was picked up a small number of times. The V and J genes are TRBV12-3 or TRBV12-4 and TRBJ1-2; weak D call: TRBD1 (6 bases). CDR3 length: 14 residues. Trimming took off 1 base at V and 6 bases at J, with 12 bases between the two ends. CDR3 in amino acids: CASSLVYRDHGYTF. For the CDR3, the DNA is TGTGCCAGCAGTTTAGTGTACAGGGACCATGGCTACACCTTC.

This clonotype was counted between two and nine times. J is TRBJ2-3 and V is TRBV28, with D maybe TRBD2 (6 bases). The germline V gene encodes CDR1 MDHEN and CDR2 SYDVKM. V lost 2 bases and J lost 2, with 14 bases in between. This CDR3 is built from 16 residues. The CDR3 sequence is CASSLDVAGNTDTQYF. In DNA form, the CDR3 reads TGTGCCAGCAGTTTAGATGTCGCGGGGAACACAGATACGCAGTATTTT.

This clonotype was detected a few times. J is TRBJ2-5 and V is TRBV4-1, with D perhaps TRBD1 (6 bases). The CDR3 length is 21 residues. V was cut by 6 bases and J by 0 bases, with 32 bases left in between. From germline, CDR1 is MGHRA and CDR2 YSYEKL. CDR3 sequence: CASRSRVWTDSNYLYQETQYF. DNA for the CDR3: TGCGCCAGCAGATCAAGAGTATGGACAGATTCCAATTATTTGTACCAAGAGACCCAGTACTTC.

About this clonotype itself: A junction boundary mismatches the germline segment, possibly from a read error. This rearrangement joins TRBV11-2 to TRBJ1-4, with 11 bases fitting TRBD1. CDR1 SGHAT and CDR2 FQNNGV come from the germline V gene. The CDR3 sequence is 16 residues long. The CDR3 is CVSSITGTGGREKLFF. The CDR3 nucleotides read TGTGTCAGCAGCATAACCGGGACAGGGGGTAGGGAAAAACTGTTTTTT.

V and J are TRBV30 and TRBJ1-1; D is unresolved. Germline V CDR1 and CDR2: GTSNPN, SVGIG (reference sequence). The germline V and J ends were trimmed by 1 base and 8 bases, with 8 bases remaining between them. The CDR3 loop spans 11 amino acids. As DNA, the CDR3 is TGTGCCTGGAGTGACCGGCCCGAAGCTTTCTTT. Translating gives CAWSDRPEAFF. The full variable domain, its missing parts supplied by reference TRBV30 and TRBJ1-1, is SQTIHQWPATLVQPVGSPLSLECTVEGTSNPNLYWYRQAAGRGLQLLFYSVGIGQISSEVPQNLSASRPQDRQFILSSKKLLLSDSGFYLCAWSDRPEAFFGQGTRLTVV.

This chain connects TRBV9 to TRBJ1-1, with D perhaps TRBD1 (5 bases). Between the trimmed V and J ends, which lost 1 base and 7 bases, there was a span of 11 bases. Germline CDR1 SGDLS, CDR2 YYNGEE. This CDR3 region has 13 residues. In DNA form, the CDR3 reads TGTGCCAGCAGCGTACGGGACGGAATTGAAGCTTTCTTT. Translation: CASSVRDGIEAFF.

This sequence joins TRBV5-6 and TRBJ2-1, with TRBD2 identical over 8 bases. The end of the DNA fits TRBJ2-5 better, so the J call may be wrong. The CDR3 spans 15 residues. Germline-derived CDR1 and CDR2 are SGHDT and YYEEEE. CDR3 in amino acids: CASSLTGGGEKTQYF. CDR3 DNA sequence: TGTGCCAGCAGCTTGACGGGAGGGGGGGAAAAGACCCAGTACTTC.

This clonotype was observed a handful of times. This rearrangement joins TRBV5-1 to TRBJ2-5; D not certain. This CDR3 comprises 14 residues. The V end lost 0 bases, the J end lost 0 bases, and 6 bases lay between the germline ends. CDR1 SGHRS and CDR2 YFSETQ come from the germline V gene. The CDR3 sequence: CASSLDGYQETQYF. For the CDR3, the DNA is TGCGCCAGCAGCTTGGACGGGTACCAAGAGACCCAGTACTTC.

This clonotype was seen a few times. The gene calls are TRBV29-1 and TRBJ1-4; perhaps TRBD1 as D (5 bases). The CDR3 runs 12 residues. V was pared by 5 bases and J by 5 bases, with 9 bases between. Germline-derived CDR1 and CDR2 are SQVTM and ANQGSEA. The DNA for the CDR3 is TGCAGCGTTCAAAGACAGAATGAAAAACTGTTTTTT. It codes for CSVQRQNEKLFF.

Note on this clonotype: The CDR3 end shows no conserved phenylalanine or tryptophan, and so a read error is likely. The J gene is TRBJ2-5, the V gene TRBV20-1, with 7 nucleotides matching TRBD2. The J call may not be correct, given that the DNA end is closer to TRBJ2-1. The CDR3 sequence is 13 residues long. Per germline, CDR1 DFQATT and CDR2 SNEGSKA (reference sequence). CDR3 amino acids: CSAKLAADNEQFS. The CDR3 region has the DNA TGCAGTGCAAAGCTAGCGGCAGACAATGAGCAGTTCTCC.

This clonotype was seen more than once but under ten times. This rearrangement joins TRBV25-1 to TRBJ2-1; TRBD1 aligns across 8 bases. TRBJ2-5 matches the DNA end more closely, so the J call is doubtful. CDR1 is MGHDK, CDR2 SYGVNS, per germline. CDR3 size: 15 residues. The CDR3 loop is CASSSPTTGEETQYF. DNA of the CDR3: TGTGCCAGCAGTTCCCCCACGACAGGGGAAGAGACCCAGTACTTC.

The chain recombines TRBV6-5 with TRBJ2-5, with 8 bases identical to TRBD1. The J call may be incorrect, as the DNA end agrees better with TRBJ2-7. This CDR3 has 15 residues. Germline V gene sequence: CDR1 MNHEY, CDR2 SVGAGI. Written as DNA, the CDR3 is TGTGCCAGCAGTCCCGACCAGGGGGCGAGATACGAGCAGTACTTC. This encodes CASSPDQGARYEQYF.

This CDR3 reads CASRPGRQGTTPGNEQFF. CDR3 nucleotides: TGTGCCAGCAGACCTGGACGGCAGGGGACAACTCCCGGGAATGAGCAGTTCTTC. The rearrangement links TRBV27 to TRBJ2-1; a possible D gene is TRBD1 (6 bases). The V and J ends lost 6 bases and 7 bases respectively, with 28 bases between them. The CDR3 extends over 18 amino acids. Germline CDR1 is MNHEY and CDR2 is SMNVEV (reference sequence).

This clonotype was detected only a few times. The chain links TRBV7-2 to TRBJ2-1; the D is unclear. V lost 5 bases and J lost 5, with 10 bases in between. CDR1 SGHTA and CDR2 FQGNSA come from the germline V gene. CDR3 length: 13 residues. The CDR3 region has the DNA TGTGCCAGCAGCGGGCCTAATGACAATGAGCAGTTCTTC. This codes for CASSGPNDNEQFF. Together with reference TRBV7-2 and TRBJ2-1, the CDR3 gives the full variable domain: GAGVSQSPSNKVTEKGKDVELRCDPISGHTALYWYRQSLGQGLEFLIYFQGNSAPDKSGLPSDRFSAERTGGSVSTLTIQRTQQEDSAVYLCASSGPNDNEQFFGPGTRLTVL.

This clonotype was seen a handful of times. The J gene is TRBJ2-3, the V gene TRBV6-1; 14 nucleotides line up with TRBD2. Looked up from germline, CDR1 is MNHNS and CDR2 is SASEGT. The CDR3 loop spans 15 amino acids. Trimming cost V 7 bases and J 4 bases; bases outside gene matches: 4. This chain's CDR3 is CASTMTSGGADTQYF. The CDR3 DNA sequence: TGTGCCAGCACCATGACTAGCGGGGGGGCAGATACGCAGTATTTT.

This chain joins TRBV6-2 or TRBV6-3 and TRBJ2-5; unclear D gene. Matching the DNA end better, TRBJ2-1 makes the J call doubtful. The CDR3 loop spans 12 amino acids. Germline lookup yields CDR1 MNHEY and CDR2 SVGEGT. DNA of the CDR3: TGTGCCAGCAGCCCCCCGGTAGGAGAGCAGTTCTTC. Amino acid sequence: CASSPPVGEQFF.